The rows below give T cell receptor beta chains drawn from one sample of a study of OX40 agonist ivuxolimab in advanced cancers. Some clones are missing from TCRdb's copy, which holds only in-frame ones; the method was immunoSEQ multiplex PCR. The data show some 77,000 clones, around 90% seen once. The sample here was CD4+ or CD8+ T cells sorted from blood, taken in a trial of the OX40 agonist ivuxolimab. These receptors all come from an adult with an advanced solid tumor such as melanoma, head and neck, liver or kidney cancer. Each CDR3 is given with its conserved first and last residue. The D gene is left open where the match is weak.

d_call j_call v_call cdr3_nt cdr3_aa
. TRBJ2-1 TRBV10-3 TGTGCCATCAGTGAGTCAAGGCAAGAGGGGCCCTACAATGAGCAGTTCTTC CAISESRQEGPYNEQFF
TRBD2 TRBJ2-1 TRBV11-2 TGTGCCAGCAGCTTGGGGGGGACTAGGTCCTACGGGGAGCAGTTCTTC CASSLGGTRSYGEQFF
. TRBJ1-3 TRBV6-1 TGTGCCAGCAAGGTGGGAGTCGGCCCTGGAAACACCATATATTTT CASKVGVGPGNTIYF
TRBD2 TRBJ2-3 TRBV7-3 TGTGCCAGCAGCACCCGACTAGCGGGGGGGCCGGTCACAGATACGCAGTATTTT CASSTRLAGGPVTDTQYF
TRBD1 TRBJ1-2 TRBV5-6 TGTGCCAGCAGCTTGGTGGGACAGGTTATCTATGGCTACACCTTC CASSLVGQVIYGYTF
TRBD1 TRBJ2-7 TRBV14 TGTGCCAGCAGGGAGACAGGGGAGGCTTACGAGCAGTACTTC CASRETGEAYEQYF
TRBD1 TRBJ1-5 TRBV19 TGTGCCAGCCGACAGGGGGGGGATCAGCCCCAGCATTTT CASRQGGDQPQHF
TRBD2 TRBJ2-3 TRBV18 TGTGCCAGCTCACCACCCCAGCGGGGGGGTGATACGCAGTATTTT CASSPPQRGGDTQYF
. TRBJ2-5 TRBV2 TGTGCCAGCACCGGATTTGAGACCCAGTACTTC CASTGFETQYF
. TRBJ1-1 TRBV5-1 TGCGCCAGCAGCTTTGAGGGAATAGGGAACACTGAAGCTTTCTTT CASSFEGIGNTEAFF
TRBD1 TRBJ2-3 TRBV10-1 TGCGCCAGCAGTGATACAGGGGGAGATACGCAGTATTTT CASSDTGGDTQYF
TRBD2 TRBJ2-3 TRBV18 TGTGCCAGCTCTCTCACTAGCGGACCCACAGATACGCAGTATTTT CASSLTSGPTDTQYF
. TRBJ2-7 TRBV4-2 TGTGCCAGCAGCCAAGATCGAACAGGTATTGGCGAGCAGTACTTC CASSQDRTGIGEQYF
. TRBJ2-5 TRBV5-1 TGCGCCAGCAGCTTCTCAGGGCCTGGCGAGACCCAGTACTTC CASSFSGPGETQYF
. TRBJ1-2 TRBV18 TGTGCCAGCTCATCTCGTCAAGGTGGGGGAGTAGATGGCTACACCTTC CASSSRQGGGVDGYTF
. TRBJ1-1 TRBV27 TGTGCCAGCAGTTCGACCGTTGGGGGGGAAGCTTTCTTT CASSSTVGGEAFF
. TRBJ1-1 TRBV18 TGTGCCAGCTCCCTCGGGACACACGAAGCTTTCTTT CASSLGTHEAFF
. TRBJ2-5 TRBV7-3 TGTGCCAGCAGCTTAACGAGCGGAGAGACCCAGTACTTC CASSLTSGETQYF
. TRBJ2-7 TRBV11-3 TGTGCCAGCAGCTTAGTAGGGGAATCGGGTGAGCAGTACTTC CASSLVGESGEQYF
. TRBJ1-3 TRBV30 TGTGCCTGGCAACATAGGGCCTCTGGAAACACCATATATTTT CAWQHRASGNTIYF
TRBD2 TRBJ2-1 TRBV19 TGTGCCAGTAGTATAGCGGGGGGGGCCCACAATGAGCAGTTCTTC CASSIAGGAHNEQFF
. TRBJ1-4 TRBV18 TGTGCCAGCTCACCACAAGTCATTACAACTAATGAAAAACTGTTTTTT CASSPQVITTNEKLFF
TRBD2 TRBJ2-5 TRBV30 TGTGCCGGACTGACTAGCGGGGGGCAGACCCAGTACTTC CAGLTSGGQTQYF
. TRBJ1-1 TRBV7-9 TGTGCCAGCAGCTTAGAAAGGGGCCTTGAGGGGACTGAAGCTTTCTTT CASSLERGLEGTEAFF
. TRBJ1-1 TRBV5-1 TGCGCCAGCAGCCCTGAGGTGGGGATGAACACTGAAGCTTTCTTT CASSPEVGMNTEAFF
. TRBJ2-2 TRBV9 TGTGCCAGCAGCCCTTTCATAGGGGCCGAGAACACCGGGGAGCTGTTTTTT CASSPFIGAENTGELFF
TRBD2 TRBJ2-7 TRBV7-9 TGTGCCAGCAGCAAAGGTATTAGCGGGAGGTACGAGCAGTACTTC CASSKGISGRYEQYF
TRBD2 TRBJ2-2 TRBV5-1 TGCGCCAGCAGCTCCCGACTAGCGGAGAACACCGGGGAGCTGTTTTTT CASSSRLAENTGELFF
TRBD1 TRBJ2-7 TRBV6-5 TGTGCCAGCAAGGGGGCGGTTGGCATTTGGTCCGAGCAGTACTTC CASKGAVGIWSEQYF
. TRBJ1-5 TRBV6-5 TGTGCCAGCAGTTACTCACAGGGCAATCAGCCCCAGCATTTT CASSYSQGNQPQHF
TRBD1 TRBJ2-7 TRBV4-1 TGCGCCAGCAGCCGCCTCCGGGACAGCCTAACCTACGAGCAGTACTTC CASSRLRDSLTYEQYF